The clone carrying this TCR beta chain was counted a few times. Its target is unknown. All of the isolated RNA was reverse transcribed, so expressed TCRB transcripts were sequenced. Libraries were prepared by immunoSEQ multiplex PCR; TCRdb keeps only in-frame clonotypes and omits some of them. This table holds some 350,000 clones, roughly 13% found once. CDR3 length: 14 residues. Germline V gene lookup returns CDR1 LNHNV and CDR2 YYDKDF (reference sequence). V lost 0 bases and J 3 bases, leaving 8 bases between the germline ends. This sample stems from a study of beta chain features in type 1 diabetes. Study-wide results and caveats: Patients with Type 1 diabetes showed moderately but significantly shorter TCRB CDR3s in all four CD4+ subsets. Comparison showed that naive, central memory and Treg TCRB repertoires appeared more similar among patients than among healthy donors.

This TCR was sampled from a young woman with type 1 diabetes. Sequencing input: naive CD4+ T cells from blood. V usage is TRBV15 and J usage is TRBJ1-2, with D possibly being TRBD1 (5 bases). The CDR3 region has the DNA TGTGCCACCAGCAGAGATCGACAGCACTATGGCTACACCTTC. This encodes CATSRDRQHYGYTF.